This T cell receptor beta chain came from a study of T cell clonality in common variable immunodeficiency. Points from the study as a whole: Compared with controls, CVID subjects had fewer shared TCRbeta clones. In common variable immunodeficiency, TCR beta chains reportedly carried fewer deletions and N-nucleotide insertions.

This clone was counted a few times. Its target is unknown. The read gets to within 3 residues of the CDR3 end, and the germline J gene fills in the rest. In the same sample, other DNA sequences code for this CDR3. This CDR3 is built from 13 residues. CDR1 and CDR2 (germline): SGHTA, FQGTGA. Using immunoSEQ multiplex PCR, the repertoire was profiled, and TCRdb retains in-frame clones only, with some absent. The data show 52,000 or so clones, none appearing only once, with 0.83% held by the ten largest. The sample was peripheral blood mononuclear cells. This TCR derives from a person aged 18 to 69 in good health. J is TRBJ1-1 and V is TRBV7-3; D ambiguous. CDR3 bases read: TGTGCCAGCAGCCAAGACTGGAACATGGCC. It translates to CASSQDWNMA. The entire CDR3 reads CASSQDWNMAAFF.